Listed below are T cell receptor beta chains from one sample, sequenced in a study of T cells after yellow fever vaccination. One entry per CDR3 protein, called by TCRdb with MiXCR from the 5' RACE reads. The profile shows 200,000 to 300,000 distinct CDR3 sequences, approximately 3.8% of them singletons. Sequencing was performed on PBMCs, taken 15 days after the yellow fever booster vaccination. These receptors all stem from a man in his late teens or twenties who received the YFV17D yellow fever vaccine. Both conserved end residues are part of each CDR3.

cdr3_aa: CASTPALNNEQFF; v_call: TRBV12-3/TRBV12-4; j_call: TRBJ2-1
cdr3_aa: CASSGGGGREQFF; v_call: TRBV2; j_call: TRBJ2-1
cdr3_aa: CASTPSGGQYNEQFF; v_call: TRBV4-2; j_call: TRBJ2-1
cdr3_aa: CASSSHRGLGAFF; v_call: TRBV12-3/TRBV12-4; j_call: TRBJ1-1
cdr3_aa: CASSPEISGNTIYF; v_call: TRBV4-3; j_call: TRBJ1-3
cdr3_aa: CASSQDWIARNEQFF; v_call: TRBV4-1; j_call: TRBJ2-1
cdr3_aa: CASSLQGQVNTEAFF; v_call: TRBV7-9; j_call: TRBJ1-1
cdr3_aa: CSATSRGQLTDTQYF; v_call: TRBV20-1; j_call: TRBJ2-3
cdr3_aa: CASSTGQGRRGATQYF; v_call: TRBV7-6; j_call: TRBJ2-3
cdr3_aa: CASSTGTDGQETQYF; v_call: TRBV12-3/TRBV12-4; j_call: TRBJ2-5
cdr3_aa: CASGRKGYGYTF; v_call: TRBV6-6; j_call: TRBJ1-2
cdr3_aa: CSASNPRGVAGELFF; v_call: TRBV20-1; j_call: TRBJ2-2
cdr3_aa: CASSGPTGRDTQYF; v_call: TRBV6-1; j_call: TRBJ2-3
cdr3_aa: CASSRTGSHYGYTF; v_call: TRBV6-5; j_call: TRBJ1-2
cdr3_aa: CASSQGYQGSAEAFF; v_call: TRBV4-3; j_call: TRBJ1-1
cdr3_aa: CASSRDRTVIYEQYF; v_call: TRBV19; j_call: TRBJ2-7
cdr3_aa: CASSLGYQGVPSYEQYF; v_call: TRBV11-2; j_call: TRBJ2-7
cdr3_aa: CASSPDSNEQFF; v_call: TRBV18; j_call: TRBJ2-1
cdr3_aa: CASSVAGTATEKLFF; v_call: TRBV5-6; j_call: TRBJ1-4
cdr3_aa: CASSVLGGGSLSTDTQYF; v_call: TRBV28; j_call: TRBJ2-3
cdr3_aa: CASSQDPGRRNTEAFF; v_call: TRBV4-3; j_call: TRBJ1-1
cdr3_aa: CASSYPDRVEFF; v_call: TRBV6-2/TRBV6-3; j_call: TRBJ2-1
cdr3_aa: CASSLVPARDTQYF; v_call: TRBV5-1; j_call: TRBJ2-3
cdr3_aa: CASSLEHNSPLHF; v_call: TRBV11-3; j_call: TRBJ1-6
cdr3_aa: CASSLEDRAYNEQFF; v_call: TRBV5-1; j_call: TRBJ2-1
cdr3_aa: CASSLTGHKGGKTEAFF; v_call: TRBV7-3; j_call: TRBJ1-1
cdr3_aa: CASSLLPGVNTEAFF; v_call: TRBV5-1; j_call: TRBJ1-1
cdr3_aa: CASSSPAGANYGYTF; v_call: TRBV7-9; j_call: TRBJ1-2
cdr3_aa: CASRNPQRGNTGELFF; v_call: TRBV6-5; j_call: TRBJ2-2
cdr3_aa: CASIRGGNEQFF; v_call: TRBV7-9; j_call: TRBJ2-1
cdr3_aa: CASSKYRLQDTQYF; v_call: TRBV5-1; j_call: TRBJ2-3
cdr3_aa: CASSLEGVGNQPQHF; v_call: TRBV12-3/TRBV12-4; j_call: TRBJ1-5
cdr3_aa: CASSLGNRDHEQYF; v_call: TRBV5-1; j_call: TRBJ2-7
cdr3_aa: CSARAGTSALGTSYNEQFF; v_call: TRBV20-1; j_call: TRBJ2-1
cdr3_aa: CSARGRQGPYEQYF; v_call: TRBV20-1; j_call: TRBJ2-7
cdr3_aa: CASSPRSSGGAYTQYF; v_call: TRBV7-2; j_call: TRBJ2-3
cdr3_aa: CSASDRQETQYF; v_call: TRBV20-1; j_call: TRBJ2-5
cdr3_aa: CATTPGYSNQPQHF; v_call: TRBV15; j_call: TRBJ1-5
cdr3_aa: CSAEGTSGGNNEQFF; v_call: TRBV29-1; j_call: TRBJ2-1
cdr3_aa: CASSLPDTKETQYF; v_call: TRBV5-1; j_call: TRBJ2-5
cdr3_aa: CASSSWLAPNTEAFF; v_call: TRBV7-9; j_call: TRBJ1-1